This entry lists 9 T cell receptor beta chains sequenced from one sample in a study of regulatory T cells in long-lasting Graves disease. Time point defined: newly diagnosed GD, antithyroid drugs for less than 3 months. PBMC RNA was the source of the TCR library. CDR3 regions were amplified by Arm-PCR using iRepertoire HTBI primers to build TCR beta libraries. TCRdb reprocessed the multiplex PCR reads via MiXCR and lists one record per CDR3 protein. The repertoire holds about 470,000 distinct CDR3 sequences, with under 15% as singletons. The same specimen was also included in a second study, on T cells in Graves' hyperthyroidism and ophthalmopathy.

The input for sequencing was peripheral blood mononuclear cells (PBMCs), taken at new diagnosis, from a patient treated with antithyroid drugs. These receptors all stem from a woman in her 30s with Graves disease.

This clonotype was counted ten times or more. V gene TRBV11-3 combines with J gene TRBJ2-1, with D possibly being TRBD1 (6 bases). The CDR3 is 13 residues long. CDR1 is SGHNT, CDR2 YENEEA, per germline. Trimming took 5 bases from V and 9 from J, leaving 14 bases between them. The DNA for the CDR3 is TGTGCCAGCAGCCAGGGGTCGGGGTTTGAGCAGTTCTTC. Translating gives CASSQGSGFEQFF.

This clonotype occurred many times. V usage is TRBV27 and J usage is TRBJ2-1; 8 bases agree with TRBD2. This CDR3 region has 14 residues. Germline V gene sequence: CDR1 MNHEY, CDR2 SMNVEV (reference sequence). The V segment lost 4 bases and the J segment 4 bases; nucleotides outside the gene matches: 3. The CDR3 is CASSSGLGYNEQFF. The DNA for the CDR3 is TGTGCCAGCAGTTCGGGACTAGGTTACAATGAGCAGTTCTTC.

This clonotype has at least ten counts. The chain joins TRBV5-1 to TRBJ2-2, with 12 bases identical to TRBD2. Losses at the gene ends were 7 bases for V and 1 base for J; bases not matched to a gene: 20. This CDR3 spans 21 amino acids. CDR1 and CDR2 from the germline V gene are SGHRS and YFSETQ. The CDR3 sequence: CASGGPSLLAGGLRNTGELFF. The CDR3 nucleotides are TGCGCCAGCGGGGGTCCCTCCTTACTAGCGGGAGGCTTAAGGAACACCGGGGAGCTGTTTTTT.

As regards this clonotype: This is likely a read error, given that the CDR3 carries no conserved phenylalanine or tryptophan at its end. Because the CDR3's place on the DNA is in doubt, the DNA is left out and the CDR3 is given as listed by TCRdb. V usage is TRBV20-1 and J usage is TRBJ2-1; the table's D call TRBD2 went unverified against the DNA. From its first to its last residue, the CDR3 has 13 amino acids. Germline-derived CDR1 and CDR2 are DFQATT and SNEGSKA (reference sequence). The CDR3 region is CSARDGTSGSPNL.

This clonotype was seen many times. The genes are TRBV28 and TRBJ2-7; D not certain. CDR3 length equals 12 residues. V dropped 7 bases and J dropped 3 bases, with 10 bases sitting between them. Germline V gene data show CDR1 as MDHEN and CDR2 as SYDVKM. The CDR3 DNA sequence: TGTGCCAGCAAGGACCCACACTACGAGCAGTACTTC. Translating it yields CASKDPHYEQYF. Full variable domain (rest looked up from reference TRBV28 and TRBJ2-7): DVKVTQSSRYLVKRTGEKVFLECVQDMDHENMFWYRQDPGLGLRLIYFSYDVKMKEKGDIPEGYSVSREKKERFSLILESASTNQTSMYLCASKDPHYEQYFGPGTRLTVT.

The chain uses TRBV10-3 and TRBJ2-7; D possibly corresponds to TRBD2 (6 bases). The length of the CDR3 is 13 residues. Trimming removed 4 bases from V and 1 base from J, with 8 bases in between. Germline CDR1 is ENHRY and CDR2 is SYGVKD. The CDR3 spells CAISGRESYEQYF. The CDR3 DNA reads as TGTGCCATCAGTGGGAGGGAATCCTACGAGCAGTACTTC.

This clonotype was detected only a few times. This sequence may be a read error, since a much larger clone differs from it by one base. The rearrangement links TRBV6-6 to TRBJ2-3; TRBD2 matches at 13 bases. Germline V lookup: CDR1 MNHNY, CDR2 SVGAGI (reference sequence). The CDR3 extends over 18 amino acids. The CDR3 protein is CVSSYSSGLAGSTDTQYF. As DNA, the CDR3 is TGTGTCAGCAGTTACTCGTCGGGACTAGCGGGAAGCACAGATACGCAGTATTTT.

The gene calls are TRBV5-1 and TRBJ1-4; 8 bases fit TRBD1. This CDR3 region has 14 residues. The germline V gene has CDR1 SGHRS and CDR2 YFSETQ. The ends lost 4 bases at V and 8 bases at J; junction bases unmatched: 7. CDR3 region: CASSPTGAREKLFF. In DNA form, the CDR3 reads TGCGCCAGCAGCCCGACAGGGGCCAGAGAAAAACTGTTTTTT.

As for this clonotype: A single base separates this from a much larger clone, so it may be a read error. This chain connects TRBV20-1 to TRBJ2-1; D is unresolved. The CDR3 consists of 17 residues. Germline assignment: CDR1 DFQATT and CDR2 SNEGSKA (reference sequence). V lost 6 bases to trimming and J lost 10 bases, with 31 bases between them. The CDR3 loop is CSAPSPIDDPDSYEQFF. The CDR3 nucleotides are TGCAGTGCCCCCTCCCCTATAGACGACCCCGACTCCTACGAGCAGTTCTTC.